This T cell receptor beta chain was recorded in a study of T cells after yellow fever vaccination. With 1 base removed from V and 1 base from J, the gap between germline ends came to 18 bases. This CDR3 region has 18 residues. The V gene's germline CDR1 is MNHNY and CDR2 SVGAGI (reference sequence). In this sample, this clonotype turned up many times. TCRdb re-called the 5' RACE reads with MiXCR, one entry per CDR3 protein. Of about 210,000 distinct CDR3 sequences detected, about 3% appear once; the ten largest clones hold 3.2%. This receptor was taken from a man between 18 and 35 years old who received the YFV17D yellow fever vaccine. Sequences were derived from CD4+ T cells sorted from PBMCs, sampled 10 days after the yellow fever booster vaccination. This chain links TRBV6-6 with TRBJ2-3; D possibly corresponds to TRBD1 (6 bases). CDR3 in DNA: TGTGCCAGCAGTTACTACAGAAGGACAGCCGTGCGCACAGATACGCAGTATTTT. It specifies CASSYYRRTAVRTDTQYF.